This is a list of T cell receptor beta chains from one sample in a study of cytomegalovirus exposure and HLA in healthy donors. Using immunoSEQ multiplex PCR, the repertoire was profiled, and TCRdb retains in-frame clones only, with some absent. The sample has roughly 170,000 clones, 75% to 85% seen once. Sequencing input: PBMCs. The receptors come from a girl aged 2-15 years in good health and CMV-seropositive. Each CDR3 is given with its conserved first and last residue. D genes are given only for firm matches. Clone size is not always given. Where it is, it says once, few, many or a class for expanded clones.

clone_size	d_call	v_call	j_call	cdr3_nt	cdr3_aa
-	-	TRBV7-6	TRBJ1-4	TGTGCCAGCAGCGCACAAGCAACTAATGAAAAACTGTTTTTT	CASSAQATNEKLFF
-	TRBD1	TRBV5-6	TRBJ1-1	TGTGCCAGCAGCTTGGGGACAGGGATTCTCACTGAAGCTTTCTTT	CASSLGTGILTEAFF
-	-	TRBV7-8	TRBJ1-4	TGTGCCAGCAGCACAGGACAGTCTAATAATGAAAAACTGTTTTTT	CASSTGQSNNEKLFF
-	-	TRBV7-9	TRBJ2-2	TGTGCCAGCAGCATGGACTCCTACTCCGGGGAGCTGTTTTTT	CASSMDSYSGELFF
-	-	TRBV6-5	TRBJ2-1	TGTGCCAGCAGGCATGGAGAGAGCAATGAGCAGTTCTTC	CASRHGESNEQFF
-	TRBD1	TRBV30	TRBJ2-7	TGTGCCTGGAAAACCGGGACAGGGAGCTCCTACGAGCAGTACTTC	CAWKTGTGSSYEQYF
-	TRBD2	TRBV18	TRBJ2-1	TGTGCCAGCTCACCGGTTCTCGCTAGCGGGGAGTACAATGAGCAGTTCTTC	CASSPVLASGEYNEQFF
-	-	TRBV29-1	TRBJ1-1	TGCAGCGTTGAATATGGGGGCAGCCGAACTGAAGCTTTCTTT	CSVEYGGSRTEAFF
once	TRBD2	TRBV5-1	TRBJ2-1	TGCGCCAGCAGCTTGGGACTAGCGGGAGGTCAGGATGAGCAGTTCTTC	CASSLGLAGGQDEQFF
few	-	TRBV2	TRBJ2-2	TGTGCCACCCGGAGCGAGGGAGCGATCACCGGGGAGCTGTTTTTT	CATRSEGAITGELFF
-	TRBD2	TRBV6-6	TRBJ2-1	TGTGCCAGCAGTTACTCGGGGGAGGGTTACAATGAGCAGTTCTTC	CASSYSGEGYNEQFF
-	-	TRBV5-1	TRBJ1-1	TGCGCCAGCAGCTTGGCAGGGAACACTGAAGCTTTCTTT	CASSLAGNTEAFF
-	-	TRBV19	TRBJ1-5	TGTGCCAGTAATCAGGGTTCGTACAGCAATCAGCCCCAGCATTTT	CASNQGSYSNQPQHF
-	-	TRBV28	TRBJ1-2	TGTGCCAGCAGTTCACAGGACGCGTCCTATGGCTACACCTTC	CASSSQDASYGYTF
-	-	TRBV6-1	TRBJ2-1	TGTGCCAGCAGTGGGCAGGGGGGTTCCTACAATGAGCAGTTCTTC	CASSGQGGSYNEQFF
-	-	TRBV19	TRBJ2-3	TGTGCCAGTAGTATAGACTACCCCAAGCGGCGGGGAAACACAGATACGCAGTATTTT	CASSIDYPKRRGNTDTQYF
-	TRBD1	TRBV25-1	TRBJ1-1	TGTGCCAGCAGGATGGACAGGGGAGACACTGAAGCTTTCTTT	CASRMDRGDTEAFF
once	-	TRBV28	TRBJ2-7	TGTGCCAGCAGTCCGAAGGTTGGAGTCTGGCAGTACTTC	CASSPKVGVWQYF
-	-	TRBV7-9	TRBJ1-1	TGTGCCAGCCGGACGGCGGGGAACACTGAAGCTTTCTTT	CASRTAGNTEAFF
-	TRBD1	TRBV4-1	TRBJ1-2	TGCGCCAGCAGCCAAGGGGGACAGGTCTATGGCTACACCTTC	CASSQGGQVYGYTF
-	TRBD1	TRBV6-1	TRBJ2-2	TGTGCCAGCAGTGAGACAGGGGGAGGGGACACCGGGGAGCTGTTTTTT	CASSETGGGDTGELFF
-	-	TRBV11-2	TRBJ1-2	TGTGCCAGCAGCGGGGCAGGGACTTCTAACTATGGCTACACCTTC	CASSGAGTSNYGYTF
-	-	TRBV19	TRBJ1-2	TGTGCCAGTAGTATATGGAACAGCAACTATGGCTACACCTTC	CASSIWNSNYGYTF
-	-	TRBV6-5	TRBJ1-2	TGTGCCAGCACGGAGGAAACCTATGGCTACACCTTC	CASTEETYGYTF
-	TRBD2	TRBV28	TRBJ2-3	TGTGCCAGCAGCGTTAGCGGGGGGGAACCCACAGATACGCAGTATTTT	CASSVSGGEPTDTQYF
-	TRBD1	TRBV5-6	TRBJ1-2	TGTGCCAGCACCTCGCCACCCGGGGACAGGGGGCGCCGGACCTATGGCTACACCTTC	CASTSPPGDRGRRTYGYTF
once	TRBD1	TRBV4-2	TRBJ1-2	TGTGCCAGCAGCCAAGAGGATGGACAGGCCTATGGCTACACCTTC	CASSQEDGQAYGYTF
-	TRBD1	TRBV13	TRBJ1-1	TGTGCCAGCAGCTTAGAAAGGGCGACAGGGGGAACTGAAGCTTTCTTT	CASSLERATGGTEAFF
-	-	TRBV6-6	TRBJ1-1	TGTGCCAGCAGTTACGGAGAAAACACTGAAGCTTTCTTT	CASSYGENTEAFF
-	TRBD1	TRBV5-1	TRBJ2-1	TGCGCCAGCAGCCCCGGGACAGGGACCTACAATGAGCAGTTCTTC	CASSPGTGTYNEQFF
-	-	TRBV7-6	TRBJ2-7	TGTGCCAGCAGCTCCCAGCAGGGGAAAGAATACGAGCAGTACTTC	CASSSQQGKEYEQYF
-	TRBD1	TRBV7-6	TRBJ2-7	TGTGCCAGCAGCTTAGACCGGGACAGGGGCCTCTCCTACGAGCAGTACTTC	CASSLDRDRGLSYEQYF
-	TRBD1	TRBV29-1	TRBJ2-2	TGCAGCGTGCCCCGGGACAGTAACACCGGGGAGCTGTTTTTT	CSVPRDSNTGELFF
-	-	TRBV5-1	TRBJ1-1	TGCGCCAGCAGCTTGTGGCCAGGACAAAGGAGAGGTGAAGCTTTCTTT	CASSLWPGQRRGEAFF
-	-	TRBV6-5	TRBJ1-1	TGTGCCAGTCGAACGAGGGCCTTTGAGAACACTGAAGCTTTCTTT	CASRTRAFENTEAFF
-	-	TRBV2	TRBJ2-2	TGTGCCAGCAGTGTGGGCAGGAACACCGGGGAGCTGTTTTTT	CASSVGRNTGELFF
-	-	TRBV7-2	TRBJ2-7	TGTGCCAGCAGCTTAGGTAGAGTTGGGCAGCAGTACTTC	CASSLGRVGQQYF
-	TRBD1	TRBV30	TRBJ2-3	TGTGCCTGGAGCCGGGACAGGGACACAGATACGCAGTATTTT	CAWSRDRDTDTQYF
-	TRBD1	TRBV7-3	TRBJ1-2	TGTGCCAGCAGCTTAACGGGACAGGGGGCAGAGGGCTACACCTTC	CASSLTGQGAEGYTF
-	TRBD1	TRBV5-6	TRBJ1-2	TGTGCCAGCAGCTTGGGAACAGGGGACGTTAGCTATGGCTACACCTTC	CASSLGTGDVSYGYTF
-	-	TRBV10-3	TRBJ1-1	TGTGCCATCAGTGCAGGGGTGGCTGAAGCTTTCTTT	CAISAGVAEAFF
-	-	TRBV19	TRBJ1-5	TGTGCCAGTAGTATCCAGGAAACCAGCAATCAGCCCCAGCATTTT	CASSIQETSNQPQHF
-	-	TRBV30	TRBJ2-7	TGTGCCTGGAGCCCTGGGGCAGACTACGAGCAGTACTTC	CAWSPGADYEQYF
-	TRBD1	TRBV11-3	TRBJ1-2	TGTGCCAGCAGCTTAACGACAGGGGGTGACTATGGCTACACCTTC	CASSLTTGGDYGYTF
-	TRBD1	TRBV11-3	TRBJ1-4	TGTGCCAGCAGCCCCCTTTCCAGGGGGCACGAAAAACTGTTTTTT	CASSPLSRGHEKLFF
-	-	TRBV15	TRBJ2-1	TGTGCCACCAGCACGGGGAGACCGGGTCCCTACAATGAGCAGTTCTTC	CATSTGRPGPYNEQFF
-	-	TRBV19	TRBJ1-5	TGTGCCAGTAGTAAACTCCCTCAACCCCAGCATTTT	CASSKLPQPQHF
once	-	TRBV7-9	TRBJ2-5	TGTGCCAGCAGCTTAAAAGGGGGACGAGAGACCCAGTACTTC	CASSLKGGRETQYF
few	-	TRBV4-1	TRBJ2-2	TGCGCCAGCAGCCAAGACAGGATCGTCACCGGGGAGCTGTTTTTT	CASSQDRIVTGELFF
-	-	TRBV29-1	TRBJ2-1	TGCAGCGTAGTAGGAAGCGGTGAGCAGTTCTTC	CSVVGSGEQFF
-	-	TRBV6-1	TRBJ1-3	TGTGCCAGCAGTGTCATAGCGGCAGGAGGCCGAAACACCATATATTTT	CASSVIAAGGRNTIYF
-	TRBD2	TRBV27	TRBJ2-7	TGTGCCAGCAGTCCTAGCGGGGGAATTTACGAGCAGTACTTC	CASSPSGGIYEQYF
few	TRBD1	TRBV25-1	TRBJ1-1	TGTGCCAGCAGTCTGCCCGGACAGGGGGCGGCCGAAGCTTTCTTT	CASSLPGQGAAEAFF